This record concerns one TCR beta chain sequence. Its antigen is not known. The time point is: pre-treatment baseline. Samples come from before therapy and from week 3 after the first blockade cycle. Prior systemic cancer therapy, immunosuppressant use and other active malignancies excluded patients. The data were taken from a study of blood T cell dynamics during melanoma immunotherapy. Study at large: Standard first-line treatment here was pembrolizumab or nivolumab plus ipilimumab in metastatic melanoma. Study-level findings and limits: Disease-control patients' PBMC repertoires became either more clonal or more diverse at W3.

After removal of 1 base from V and 4 bases from J, the junction contained 11 bases not matched to a gene. CDR3 length: 17 amino acids. Germline values: CDR1 LGHNA, CDR2 YNFKEQ. Produced via immunoSEQ multiplex PCR; TCRdb's table is partial and in-frame only. The sample shows about 7,000 clones, about 80% of them seen only once. The source of this sequence is a human donor with melanoma. The rearrangement joins TRBV4-2 to TRBJ1-2; 8 bases agree with TRBD1. Sequenced here: blood, sampled from a patient treated with checkpoint blockade. As DNA, the CDR3 is TGTGCCAGCAGCCAAGGGAACTACGGGACAGGCCTCTATGGCTACACCTTC. Protein sequence: CASSQGNYGTGLYGYTF.